This T cell receptor (beta chain) was documented in a study of human T cells and chemical hapten exposure. The starting material, unfractionated whole blood, was used for total RNA extraction. Attachment of unique molecular identifiers to individual cDNA molecules was performed in the library. MiXCR, run by TCRdb on the 5' RACE reads, gives a single entry per CDR3 protein. The data show under 150,000 distinct CDR3 sequences, with roughly 18% seen just once and around 2.8% held by the top ten. This clonotype was found a few times. The antigen is not known. The CDR3 has 15 amino acids. CDR1 and CDR2 (germline): MDHEN, SYDVKM. The ends were cut back, 1 base at V and 9 bases at J, with 13 bases in the middle. The study's findings and limits: No change in TCRs above 1 in 1000 frequency was produced by DPC sensitization.

The source is a human donor in good health. This chain links TRBV28 with TRBJ1-6; D unresolved. The CDR3 DNA sequence: TGTGCCAGCAGTTTATCGCAGGACCGGGGTTCACCCCTCCACTTT. Translated, it gives CASSLSQDRGSPLHF.